This T cell receptor beta chain was identified during a study of blood T cells in healthy people across ages. General observations from the study: Unsorted PBMC input precluded a conclusive naive versus antigen-experienced comparison. Per-million-T-cell TCR beta diversity fell roughly linearly with age.

A second PCR, run for about 6 to 11 cycles, used a sample-barcoded 5' primer plus a J-beta primer mix. A template-switch adaptor that had 12 random nucleotides put a tag on each cDNA molecule. TCRdb called the 5' RACE reads again in MiXCR, with one record for every CDR3 protein. This sample has some 760,000 distinct CDR3 sequences, with approximately 25% found just once. CDR1 SGDLS and CDR2 YYNGEE come from the germline V gene. This CDR3 comprises 15 residues. Details on this clonotype: Its antigen is unknown.

Another study also made use of these data, one on T cells of mothers and their children.

Material for sequencing was blood. This rearrangement joins TRBV9 to TRBJ2-5, with TRBD2 matching 10 bases. The end of the DNA is better explained by TRBJ2-7, so the J call may be wrong. The receptor's source is a boy aged 5-17 years in good health. Here the CDR3 DNA reads TGTGCCAGCAGCGTAGGCGGAGCGGGAGGGTTCGAGCAGTACTTC. It translates to CASSVGGAGGFEQYF.